The text below deals with one T cell receptor (beta chain). Its antigen is not identified. Expressed TCRB transcripts were sequenced because the entire RNA isolate underwent reverse transcription. Assay used: immunoSEQ multiplex PCR; TCRdb lists only in-frame clones, some missing. This sample has about 170,000 clones, with 6.5% to 9.5% found just once. It was via CD45RO/CCR7/CD25/CD127/CD95/CD27 that CD4+ naive, central memory, regulatory and stem cell-like memory cells were sorted. These data are taken from a study of beta chain features in type 1 diabetes. Whole-study findings and limits: For Type 1 diabetes patients, all four CD4+ subsets carried TCRB CDR3s that were moderately but significantly shorter.

The CDR3 consists of 15 residues. The V gene end was trimmed by 3 bases and the J gene end by 7 bases; junction bases not matched to a gene: 8. CDR1 MDHEN and CDR2 SYDVKM come from the germline V gene. The V gene is TRBV28, the J gene TRBJ1-1; TRBD1 matches 10 bases. This clonotype was sampled from a woman between 40 and 50 years old with type 1 diabetes. The sequencing input was central memory CD4+ T cells from blood. The DNA of the CDR3 is TGTGCCAGCAGTTTTCCCGGGACAGGGGTTATTGAAGCTTTCTTT. It is translated as CASSFPGTGVIEAFF.